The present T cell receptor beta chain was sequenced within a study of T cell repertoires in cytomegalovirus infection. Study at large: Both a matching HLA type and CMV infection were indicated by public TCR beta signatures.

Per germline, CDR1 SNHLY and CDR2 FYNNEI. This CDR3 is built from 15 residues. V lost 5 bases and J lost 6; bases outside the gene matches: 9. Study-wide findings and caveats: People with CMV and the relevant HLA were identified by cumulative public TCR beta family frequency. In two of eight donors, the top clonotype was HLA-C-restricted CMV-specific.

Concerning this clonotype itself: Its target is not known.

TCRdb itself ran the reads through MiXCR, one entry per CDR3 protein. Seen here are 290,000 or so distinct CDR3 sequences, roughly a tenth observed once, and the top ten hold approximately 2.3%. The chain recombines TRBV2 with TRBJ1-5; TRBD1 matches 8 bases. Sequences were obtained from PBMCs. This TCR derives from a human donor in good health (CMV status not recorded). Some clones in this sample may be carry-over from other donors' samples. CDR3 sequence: CASSLLDRGGQPQHF. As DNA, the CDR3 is TGTGCCAGCAGTCTCCTCGACAGGGGCGGTCAGCCCCAGCATTTT.